The 32 T cell receptor beta chains given below trace back to one sample, sequenced in a study of graft-versus-host responses after intestinal transplantation. The antigens of these receptors remain unknown. This table comes from immunoSEQ multiplex PCR, and its TCRdb copy is limited to in-frame clones, with some not included. The sample includes about 97,000 clones, about nine tenths of them seen just once. This specimen was unstimulated CD4+ T cells sorted from spleen or lymph node cells, taken before transplant. The receptors here all came from a human donor who was the organ donor for an intestinal transplant.

The V and J genes are TRBV5-6 and TRBJ2-1; TRBD2 might be the D (5 bases). V lost 0 bases and J lost 5, with 9 bases in between. CDR3 size: 14 residues. Germline values: CDR1 SGHDT, CDR2 YYEEEE. CDR3 nucleotide sequence: TGTGCCAGCAGCTTGGGGGGAGCCCACAATGAGCAGTTCTTC. As protein: CASSLGGAHNEQFF.

This rearrangement joins TRBV4-3 to TRBJ2-7; perhaps TRBD2 as D (7 bases). The CDR3 contains 13 residues. Trimming left V 10 bases short and J 1 base short, with 14 bases between. Germline V gene data show CDR1 as LGHNA and CDR2 as YSLEER. The CDR3: CANLEGGSYEQYF. In DNA, the CDR3 is TGCGCCAACTTAGAGGGGGGGTCCTACGAGCAGTACTTC.

This clone has just one count. The J gene is TRBJ1-2, the V gene TRBV7-6; D is undetermined. The CDR3 contains 13 residues. Germline CDR1 is SGHVS and CDR2 is FNYEAQ. V was shortened by 3 bases and J by 6 bases, with 11 bases between the two germline ends. CDR3 protein: CASSFAGLDGYTF. CDR3 sequence (DNA): TGTGCCAGCAGCTTTGCGGGGTTGGATGGCTACACCTTC.

The chain uses TRBV9 and TRBJ1-1; D gene uncertain. V was pared by 1 base and J by 7 bases, with 14 bases between. The CDR3 loop spans 14 amino acids. CDR1 and CDR2 from the germline V gene are SGDLS and YYNGEE. This chain's CDR3 is CASSVSGPAGEAFF. The DNA for the CDR3 is TGTGCCAGCAGCGTATCGGGTCCGGCCGGTGAAGCTTTCTTT.

The genes are TRBV28 and TRBJ2-7; possibly TRBD1 for D (5 bases). The V and J ends lost 3 bases and 2 bases respectively, with 11 bases between them. The CDR3 spans 14 residues. The germline gives CDR1 MDHEN, CDR2 SYDVKM. This CDR3 is CASSFQGLTYEQYF. The CDR3 DNA is TGTGCCAGCAGTTTTCAGGGTTTAACCTACGAGCAGTACTTC.

The J gene is TRBJ2-7, the V gene TRBV19; possible D gene TRBD1, 6 bases. The V gene's germline CDR1 is LNHDA and CDR2 SQIVND (reference sequence). The CDR3 loop spans 15 amino acids. V gave up 5 bases and J gave up 2 bases, with 16 bases separating them. The chain's CDR3 is CASSPRRGSPYEQYF. The CDR3 DNA sequence: TGTGCCAGTAGTCCCCGCAGGGGTAGTCCCTACGAGCAGTACTTC.

The chain employs TRBV6-5 and TRBJ1-1; 11 bases line up with TRBD1. There are 14 residues in the CDR3. Trimming took 7 bases from V and 8 from J; bases not matched to a gene: 9. Germline V gene data show CDR1 as MNHEY and CDR2 as SVGAGI. The CDR3 coding sequence is TGTGCCAGCACCACAGGGACAGGGGGGGCCGAAGCTTTCTTT. Its protein product is CASTTGTGGAEAFF.

This chain uses TRBV7-2 with TRBJ2-1; 8 nucleotides align to TRBD2. Germline CDR1 reads SGHTA; CDR2 reads FQGNSA. V was pared by 2 bases and J by 3 bases, with 6 bases of the junction left unmatched. This CDR3 is 16 amino acids long. The CDR3 region has the DNA TGTGCCAGCAGCTTATGGTCGGGAGGGGACTACAATGAGCAGTTCTTC. Residues: CASSLWSGGDYNEQFF.

The chain employs TRBV7-9 and TRBJ2-1, with 13 bases that match TRBD2. V was pared by 4 bases and J by 2 bases, with 8 bases of the junction left unmatched. Germline CDR1 and CDR2: SEHNR and FQNEAQ (reference sequence). CDR3 length: 18 amino acids. Here the CDR3 reads CASSSPGTSGVPYNEQFF. Written as DNA, the CDR3 is TGTGCCAGCAGCTCCCCCGGGACTAGCGGGGTACCCTACAATGAGCAGTTCTTC.

CDR3 sequence (DNA): TGCGCCAGCAGCTGGGGGACTAGTGGGGATACGCAGTATTTT. It encodes CASSWGTSGDTQYF. The rearrangement links TRBV5-1 to TRBJ2-3, with 8 nucleotides matching TRBD2. The CDR3 runs to 14 residues. Germline lookup yields CDR1 SGHRS and CDR2 YFSETQ. V shed 3 bases and J 6 bases; nucleotides not matched to a gene: 6.

The J gene is TRBJ1-6, the V gene TRBV4-3; TRBD1 agrees at 9 bases. The CDR3 consists of 14 residues. CDR1 and CDR2 (germline): LGHNA, YSLEER. The J segment lost 10 bases and the V segment lost 4 bases, leaving 5 bases of the junction unmatched. CDR3 in DNA: TGCGCCAGCAGCCTAACAGGGGGCAGGTCACCCCTCCACTTT. Translation gives CASSLTGGRSPLHF.

The V gene is TRBV28, the J gene TRBJ1-6, with TRBD1 identical over 12 bases. With V trimmed by 6 bases and J by 0 bases, 9 bases remained unmatched. This CDR3 has 19 amino acids. Looked up from germline, CDR1 is MDHEN and CDR2 is SYDVKM. The CDR3 nucleotides are TGTGCCAGCAGGAGCCGGGACAGGGGGCGGCCCTCCTATAATTCACCCCTCCACTTT. Translating it yields CASRSRDRGRPSYNSPLHF.

The V and J genes are TRBV6-5 and TRBJ2-7, with 8 positions matching TRBD1. V shed 5 bases, J shed 7 bases, and the junction held 13 bases outside the gene matches. Germline-derived CDR1 and CDR2 are MNHEY and SVGAGI. The CDR3 extends over 15 amino acids. The CDR3 reads CASSATGAALIEQYF. CDR3 sequence (DNA): TGTGCCAGCAGTGCGACAGGGGCCGCCCTAATAGAGCAGTACTTC.

The chain has TRBV29-1 and TRBJ1-1; no reliable D call. Between the trimmed V and J ends, which lost 2 bases and 4 bases, there was a span of 11 bases. The CDR3 extends over 13 amino acids. Looked up from germline, CDR1 is SQVTM and CDR2 is ANQGSEA. The CDR3 bases are TGCAGCGTTGAAAAGTCTTCCAGCACTGAAGCTTTCTTT. This encodes CSVEKSSSTEAFF.

The chain has TRBV30 and TRBJ1-5, with D unclear. Per the germline V gene, CDR1 is GTSNPN and CDR2 is SVGIG (reference sequence). With 0 bases removed from V and 3 bases from J, the gap between germline ends came to 12 bases. The length of the CDR3 is 15 residues. In DNA form, the CDR3 reads TGTGCCTGGAGTGTATTGGGCCGGAACAATCAGCCCCAGCATTTT. Its protein product is CAWSVLGRNNQPQHF.

The rearrangement joins TRBV7-2 to TRBJ1-5; TRBD1 is a possible D gene (5 bases). Germline CDR1 SGHTA, CDR2 FQGNSA. Trimming cost V 2 bases and J 7 bases, with 12 bases left between them. This CDR3 has 14 residues. The CDR3 loop reads CASSLQGQLQPQHF. DNA of the CDR3: TGTGCCAGCAGCTTACAGGGTCAGTTGCAGCCCCAGCATTTT.

The sample holds one count of this clone. The gene calls are TRBV5-1 and TRBJ2-5; D remains ambiguous. The germline gives CDR1 SGHRS, CDR2 YFSETQ. The CDR3 is 14 amino acids. V shed 0 bases and J shed 0 bases, with 6 bases lying between them. As DNA, the CDR3 is TGCGCCAGCAGCTTGGACCGGTACCAAGAGACCCAGTACTTC. Its translation is CASSLDRYQETQYF. The whole variable domain, remainder taken from reference TRBV5-1 and TRBJ2-5, is KAGVTQTPRYLIKTRGQQVTLSCSPISGHRSVSWYQQTPGQGLQFLFEYFSETQRNKGNFPGRFSGRQFSNSRSEMNVSTLELGDSALYLCASSLDRYQETQYFGPGTRLLVL.

The chain is built from TRBV20-1 and TRBJ2-3, with D uncertain. The V end lost 5 bases, the J end lost 4 bases, and 7 bases lay between the germline ends. The CDR3 extends over 11 amino acids. Germline CDR1 DFQATT, CDR2 SNEGSKA (reference sequence). CDR3 bases: TGCAGTGCTTCATCGGCAGATACGCAGTATTTT. Protein sequence: CSASSADTQYF.

The chain employs TRBV6-5 and TRBJ1-2; no reliable D call. V lost 6 bases and J 4 bases, leaving 12 bases between the germline ends. This CDR3 is 13 amino acids long. In germline, CDR1 is MNHEY, CDR2 SVGAGI. The CDR3 loop is CASSPELSYGYTF. CDR3 sequence (DNA): TGTGCCAGCAGCCCCGAACTGAGCTATGGCTACACCTTC.

This sequence joins TRBV2 and TRBJ2-4; TRBD2 agrees at 11 bases. The CDR3 length is 16 residues. Per germline, CDR1 SNHLY and CDR2 FYNNEI. The V gene end was trimmed by 7 bases and the J gene end by 8 bases; junction bases not matched to a gene: 13. CDR3 DNA sequence: TGTGCCAGCAAAGGTAGCGGGGGGGCCAAATTACACATTCAGTACTTC. Amino acid sequence: CASKGSGGAKLHIQYF.

The rearrangement joins TRBV7-2 to TRBJ2-5, with unresolved D. CDR3 length: 11 amino acids. V was trimmed by 1 base and J by 13 bases, leaving 10 bases between them. Germline loops: CDR1 SGHTA, CDR2 FQGNSA. The CDR3 reads CASSLDSPSYF. Here the CDR3 DNA reads TGTGCCAGCAGCTTAGACAGTCCCTCGTACTTC.

V usage is TRBV6-6 and J usage is TRBJ2-7; D perhaps matches TRBD2 (6 bases). Germline CDR1 reads MNHNY; CDR2 reads SVGAGI (reference sequence). The CDR3 runs to 14 residues. V shed 0 bases and J shed 7 bases, with 13 bases lying between them. The CDR3 bases are TGTGCCAGCAGTTACTCGGCGGGGACGGGGGAGCAGTACTTC. Its protein is CASSYSAGTGEQYF.

This clone was picked up a small number of times. This chain connects TRBV5-6 to TRBJ1-3; weak D call: TRBD1 (5 bases). Germline-derived CDR1 and CDR2 are SGHDT and YYEEEE. The CDR3 spans 15 residues. V was cut by 1 base and J by 3 bases, with 11 bases left in between. CDR3 DNA sequence: TGTGCCAGCAGCTTGCGTTGGCAGGGTGGAAACACCATATATTTT. It codes for CASSLRWQGGNTIYF.

CDR3 amino acids: CASSETGSTEAFF. The CDR3 DNA sequence: TGTGCCAGCAGCGAGACAGGGAGTACTGAAGCTTTCTTT. V usage is TRBV11-3 and J usage is TRBJ1-1, with TRBD1 matching 7 bases. CDR1 SGHNT and CDR2 YENEEA come from the germline V gene. The CDR3 spans 13 residues. Trimming removed 5 bases from V and 5 bases from J; junction bases left unmatched: 5.

This rearrangement joins TRBV6-5 to TRBJ1-5, with D tentatively TRBD1 (5 bases). In germline, CDR1 is MNHEY, CDR2 SVGAGI. Trimming shortened V by 4 bases and J by 2 bases, and 15 bases separated the two germline ends. This CDR3 has 16 amino acids. The CDR3: CASSSARAYGNQPQHF. As DNA, the CDR3 is TGTGCCAGCAGTTCTGCCAGGGCGTATGGCAATCAGCCCCAGCATTTT.

The chain has TRBV7-3 and TRBJ1-3, with D hard to call. The CDR3 sequence is 14 residues long. Germline lookup yields CDR1 SGHTA and CDR2 FQGTGA. V lost 1 base to trimming and J lost 4 bases, with 8 bases between them. This CDR3 reads CASSLSPGGNTIYF. CDR3 nucleotide sequence: TGTGCCAGCAGCTTAAGTCCGGGAGGAAACACCATATATTTT.

The chain couples TRBV6-6 to TRBJ2-1, with 9 bases lining up with TRBD2. This CDR3 contains 15 residues. Looked up from germline, CDR1 is MNHNY and CDR2 is SVGAGI (reference sequence). The J segment lost 8 bases and the V segment lost 5 bases, leaving 10 bases of the junction unmatched. The CDR3 DNA follows: TGTGCCAGCAGTCCCCCGGGCGGGGGGGTCGATGAGCAGTTCTTC. Translating it yields CASSPPGGGVDEQFF.

The V and J genes are TRBV5-1 and TRBJ1-3, with D possibly TRBD1 on 6 matching bases. V was pared by 8 bases and J by 5 bases, with 32 bases between. The CDR3 length is 19 residues. Per the germline V gene, CDR1 is SGHRS and CDR2 is YFSETQ. CDR3: CASRPAGQRGSSLRNTIYF. The CDR3, as DNA: TGCGCCAGTCGACCAGCCGGACAGAGAGGATCAAGCCTCCGAAACACCATATATTTT.

The chain carries TRBV11-2 and TRBJ2-7; 9 bases are shared with TRBD1. The CDR3 totals 13 residues. The trim removed 1 base at V and 6 bases at J, leaving 1 base unmatched. Germline-derived CDR1 and CDR2 are SGHAT and FQNNGV. CDR3 loop: CASSLGQGVEQYF. The CDR3, as DNA: TGTGCCAGCAGCTTAGGACAGGGGGTCGAGCAGTACTTC.

The gene calls are TRBV4-1 and TRBJ1-2, with no clear D. This CDR3 comprises 13 residues. The germline V gene has CDR1 MGHRA and CDR2 YSYEKL. Trimming cost V 5 bases and J 4 bases, with 11 bases left between them. The CDR3 nucleotides are TGCGCCAGCAGCTCCCCCGAGGGCTATGGCTACACCTTC. Amino acid sequence: CASSSPEGYGYTF.

The chain uses TRBV4-2 and TRBJ2-7; 8 positions match TRBD2. CDR3 size: 14 residues. The J segment lost 4 bases and the V segment lost 3 bases, leaving 5 bases of the junction unmatched. CDR1 and CDR2 from the germline V gene are LGHNA and YNFKEQ. CDR3 in DNA: TGTGCCAGCAGCCAGTCAGCGGGGGAGTACGAGCAGTACTTC. This codes for CASSQSAGEYEQYF.

The chain employs TRBV6-5 and TRBJ2-3; tentatively, D is TRBD1 (6 bases). Germline V CDR1 and CDR2: MNHEY, SVGAGI. V dropped 0 bases and J dropped 5 bases, with 12 bases sitting between them. This CDR3 is built from 15 residues. CDR3 nucleotides: TGTGCCAGCAGTTACTCGAACAGGGCAAGAGATACGCAGTATTTT. Translated, it gives CASSYSNRARDTQYF.